This T cell receptor beta chain was sequenced for a study of blood T cell repertoires in COVID-19. Study information: Samples taken during acute and convalescent COVID-19 were collected in the United States, Italy and Spain. Sources were T cells, B-cell-depleted T cells, or PBMCs; the material itself was cDNA or gDNA.

The germline V gene encodes CDR1 LNHNV and CDR2 YYDKDF (reference sequence). The CDR3 covers 15 residues. V shed 0 bases and J shed 2 bases, with 11 bases lying between them. Patients at the Seattle site were enrolled during active infection and followed longitudinally. In the authors' methods: Amplification of reference gene primers was used by the study to estimate nucleated cell counts. Produced via immunoSEQ multiplex PCR; TCRdb's table is partial and in-frame only. From that table come the V and J calls and clone size; the DNA was used to work out D and trimming. The sample consists of approximately 250,000 clones, about 82% of them appearing once. There are a few counts of this clone.

The chain uses TRBV15 and TRBJ2-7; unclear D gene. The origin of this receptor is a man between 45 and 60 years old with COVID-19, enrolled during active disease. Source material: peripheral blood. CDR3 DNA sequence: TGTGCCACCAGCAGAGATCTGGGCAGAACCTACGAGCAGTACTTC. Protein product: CATSRDLGRTYEQYF. Looking up the rest from reference TRBV15 and TRBJ2-7 gives the full variable domain: DAMVIQNPRYQVTQFGKPVTLSCSQTLNHNVMYWYQQKSSQAPKLLFHYYDKDFNNEADTPDNFQSRRPNTSFCFLDIRSPGLGDTAMYLCATSRDLGRTYEQYFGPGTRLTVT.